The rows below give T cell receptor beta chains drawn from one sample of a study of metastatic and nonmetastatic thyroid tumors. TCRdb reassembled clones from the PCR reads with MiXCR. Of 6,500 to 8,000 clones in the sample, just under 30% were seen once. Source material: tumor tissue. The receptors were sampled from a female donor with papillary thyroid cancer or a benign thyroid nodule (not recorded which). Some clones in this sample may be carry-over from other donors' samples. Both conserved end residues are part of each CDR3. The order of the fields is V gene, J gene, D gene, clone size, CDR3 protein, CDR3 DNA. A D gene is named only where the DNA matches it firmly. Clone size, where shown, is once, few, many, or a class for clones that have expanded.

>TRBV7-2|TRBJ1-2|-|-
CASSLPGGAGGYTF
TGTGCCAGCAGCTTACCTGGGGGGGCGGGAGGCTACACCTTC
>TRBV6-1|TRBJ2-2|-|-
CARREPAGLSTGELFF
TGTGCCAGAAGAGAACCCGCGGGCCTATCCACCGGGGAGCTGTTTTTT
>TRBV28|TRBJ1-1|-|-
CASRTLNTEAFF
TGTGCCAGCAGGACCCTGAACACTGAAGCTTTCTTT
>TRBV5-6|TRBJ1-2|TRBD1|medium-sized
CASSLGQGIVYTF
TGTGCCAGCAGCTTGGGACAGGGGATAGTCTACACCTTC
>TRBV6-5|TRBJ2-7|-|large
CASSYSTGDPYEQYF
TGTGCCAGCAGTTACTCGACGGGAGATCCTTACGAGCAGTACTTC
>TRBV11-2|TRBJ2-7|-|medium-sized
CASSLRPRGVGGEQYF
TGTGCCAGCAGCCTTAGACCCCGGGGGGTAGGGGGCGAGCAGTACTTC
>TRBV14|TRBJ2-7|TRBD2|-
CASSKRSLLADSYEQYF
TGTGCCAGCAGCAAGAGGTCTCTTCTAGCGGACTCCTACGAGCAGTACTTC
>TRBV11-2|TRBJ2-7|TRBD1|medium-sized
CASSLDRGLSYEQYF
TGTGCCAGCAGCTTGGACAGGGGGCTTTCCTACGAGCAGTACTTC
>TRBV6-2/TRBV6-3|TRBJ2-3|-|-
CASSYPSWADTQYF
TGTGCCAGCAGTTACCCGAGTTGGGCAGATACGCAGTATTTT
>TRBV5-1|TRBJ2-2|-|once
CASSGQSPTGELFF
TGCGCCAGCAGCGGACAATCCCCGACCGGGGAGCTGTTTTTT
>TRBV12-3/TRBV12-4|TRBJ2-7|-|-
CASSSYTSYEQYF
TGTGCCAGCAGTTCCTACACCTCCTACGAGCAGTACTTC
>TRBV27|TRBJ2-5|-|few
CASKGGQYF
TGTGCCAGCAAAGGGGGCCAGTACTTC
>TRBV7-9|TRBJ1-6|-|many
CASSLGRSPLHF
TGTGCCAGCAGCTTGGGTCGGTCACCCCTCCACTTT
>TRBV2|TRBJ1-1|-|medium-sized
CASSAELDTEAFF
TGTGCCAGCAGTGCCGAATTGGACACTGAAGCTTTCTTT
>TRBV12-3/TRBV12-4|TRBJ2-1|-|few
CASTLSSHEQFF
TGTGCCAGCACCCTAAGCAGTCATGAGCAGTTCTTC
>TRBV6-1|TRBJ2-7|-|hyperexpanded
CASRSLGGYEQYF
TGTGCCAGCAGGTCGCTCGGGGGTTACGAGCAGTACTTC
>TRBV11-2|TRBJ2-7|-|-
CASSLGVGPTYEQYF
TGTGCCAGCAGCTTAGGAGTGGGCCCGACCTACGAGCAGTACTTC
>TRBV2|TRBJ2-2|TRBD2|medium-sized
CASSSGTSSFANTGELFF
TGTGCCAGCAGTTCCGGGACTAGCTCGTTCGCGAACACCGGGGAGCTGTTTTTT
>TRBV6-1|TRBJ2-7|-|few
CASKGTGKGGIYEQYF
TGTGCCAGCAAAGGTACAGGAAAGGGGGGAATTTACGAGCAGTACTTC
>TRBV4-1|TRBJ1-5|TRBD1|-
CASSQVTGSNQPQHF
TGCGCCAGCAGCCAGGTGACAGGGTCGAATCAGCCCCAGCATTTT
>TRBV12-3/TRBV12-4|TRBJ2-1|TRBD1|medium-sized
CASSFSLGQGYNEQFF
TGTGCCAGCAGTTTTTCTCTGGGACAGGGCTACAATGAGCAGTTCTTC
>TRBV19|TRBJ1-2|TRBD1|-
CASSSPDGQGAGYTF
TGTGCCAGTAGTAGCCCCGACGGACAGGGGGCTGGCTACACCTTC
>TRBV6-2/TRBV6-3|TRBJ2-3|-|few
CASSYFKTGTGDTDTQYF
TGTGCCAGCAGTTACTTTAAAACCGGGACTGGAGACACAGATACGCAGTATTTT
>TRBV6-1|TRBJ2-5|TRBD1|medium-sized
CASSPGTGQETQYF
TGTGCCAGCAGCCCCGGGACAGGCCAAGAGACCCAGTACTTC
>TRBV19|TRBJ2-2|TRBD2|-
CASSKFREAGIGELFF
TGTGCCAGTAGTAAGTTCCGTGAAGCGGGAATCGGGGAGCTGTTTTTT
>TRBV20-1|TRBJ1-2|-|medium-sized
CSARGGFPGYTF
TGCAGTGCGCGGGGGGGCTTCCCTGGCTACACCTTC
>TRBV2|TRBJ1-5|-|large
CASSENRPDNQPQHF
TGTGCCAGCAGTGAGAACAGGCCGGACAATCAGCCCCAGCATTTT
>TRBV28|TRBJ1-6|TRBD1|-
CASSLGRDRDNSPLHF
TGTGCCAGCAGTTTAGGCCGGGACAGGGATAATTCACCCCTCCACTTT